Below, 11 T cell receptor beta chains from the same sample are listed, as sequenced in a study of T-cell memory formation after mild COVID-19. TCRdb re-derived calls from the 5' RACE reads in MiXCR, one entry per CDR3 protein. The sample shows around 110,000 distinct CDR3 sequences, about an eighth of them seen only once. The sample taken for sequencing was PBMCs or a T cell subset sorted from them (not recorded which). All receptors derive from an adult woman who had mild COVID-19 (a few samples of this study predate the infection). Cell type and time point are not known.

CDR3 protein: CASSPPRTGVTDTQYF. The CDR3 nucleotides read TGTGCCAGCAGCCCACCGCGGACAGGGGTAACAGATACGCAGTATTTT. The chain combines TRBV7-2 with TRBJ2-3; TRBD1 matches 9 bases. The germline CDR1 and CDR2 sequences are SGHTA and FQGNSA. V lost 5 bases to trimming and J lost 3 bases; unmatched junction nucleotides: 9. The CDR3 runs to 16 residues.

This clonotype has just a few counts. The CDR3 bases are TGTGCCAGCAGTTTGGGTAGCGGGGCTCTCACCGGGGAGCTGTTTTTT. Translating gives CASSLGSGALTGELFF. J is TRBJ2-2 and V is TRBV12-3 or TRBV12-4; 8 positions match TRBD2. The V and J ends lost 3 bases and 4 bases, in that order; junction bases with no gene match: 7. The CDR3 totals 16 residues.

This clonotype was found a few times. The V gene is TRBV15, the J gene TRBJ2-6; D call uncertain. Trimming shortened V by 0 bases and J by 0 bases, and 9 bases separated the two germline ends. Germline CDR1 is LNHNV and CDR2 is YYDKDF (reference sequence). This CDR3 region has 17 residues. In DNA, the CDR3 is TGTGCCACCAGCAGAGATTCCCTCATCTCTGGGGCCAACGTCCTGACTTTC. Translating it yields CATSRDSLISGANVLTF.

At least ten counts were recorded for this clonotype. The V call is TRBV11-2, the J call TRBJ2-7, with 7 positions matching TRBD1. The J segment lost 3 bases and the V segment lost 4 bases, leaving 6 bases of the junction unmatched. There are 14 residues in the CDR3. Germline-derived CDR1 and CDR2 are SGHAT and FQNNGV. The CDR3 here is CASSSPRGRYEQYF. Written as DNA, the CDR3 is TGTGCCAGCAGCTCGCCTAGGGGGCGCTACGAGCAGTACTTC.

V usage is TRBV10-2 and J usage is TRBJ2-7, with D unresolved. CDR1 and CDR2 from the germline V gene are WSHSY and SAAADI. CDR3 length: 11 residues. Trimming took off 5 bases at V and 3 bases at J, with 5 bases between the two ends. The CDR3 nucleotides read TGCGCCAGCAGTCCTAACTACGAGCAGTACTTC. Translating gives CASSPNYEQYF.

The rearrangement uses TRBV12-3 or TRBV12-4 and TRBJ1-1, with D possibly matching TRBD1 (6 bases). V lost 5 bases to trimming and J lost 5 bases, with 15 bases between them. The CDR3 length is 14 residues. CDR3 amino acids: CASSPSGAWTEAFF. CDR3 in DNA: TGTGCCAGCAGTCCCTCAGGGGCTTGGACTGAAGCTTTCTTT.

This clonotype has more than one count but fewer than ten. CDR3 nucleotides: TGTGCCAGCAGCTTAGTGACAGGGACGTACAATGAGCAGTTCTTC. This translates into CASSLVTGTYNEQFF. The genes are TRBV7-9 and TRBJ2-1, with 7 bases matching TRBD1. The J segment lost 4 bases and the V segment lost 1 base, leaving 4 bases of the junction unmatched. Per the germline V gene, CDR1 is SEHNR and CDR2 is FQNEAQ (reference sequence). The length of the CDR3 is 15 residues.

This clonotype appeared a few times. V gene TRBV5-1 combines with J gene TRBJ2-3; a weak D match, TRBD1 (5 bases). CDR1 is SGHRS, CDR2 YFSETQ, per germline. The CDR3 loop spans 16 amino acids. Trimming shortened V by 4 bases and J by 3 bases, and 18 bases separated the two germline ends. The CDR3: CASSHVLGPPTDTQYF. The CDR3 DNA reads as TGCGCCAGCAGCCACGTCCTGGGGCCTCCTACAGATACGCAGTATTTT.

CDR3: CASRQGGNEQFF. The CDR3 nucleotides are TGTGCCAGCAGACAGGGAGGTAATGAGCAGTTCTTC. The chain recombines TRBV11-2 with TRBJ2-1; D is perhaps TRBD1 or TRBD2 (6 bases each). This CDR3 has 12 amino acids. Trimming stripped 6 bases from V and 7 bases from J, with 10 bases between. Germline assignment: CDR1 SGHAT and CDR2 FQNNGV.

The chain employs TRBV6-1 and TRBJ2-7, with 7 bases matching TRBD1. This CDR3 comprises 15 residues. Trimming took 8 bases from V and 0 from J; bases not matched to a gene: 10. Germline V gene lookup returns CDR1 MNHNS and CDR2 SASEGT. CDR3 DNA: TGTGCCAGCTCCTTAGGACAGGCAGACTCCTACGAGCAGTACTTC. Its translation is CASSLGQADSYEQYF.

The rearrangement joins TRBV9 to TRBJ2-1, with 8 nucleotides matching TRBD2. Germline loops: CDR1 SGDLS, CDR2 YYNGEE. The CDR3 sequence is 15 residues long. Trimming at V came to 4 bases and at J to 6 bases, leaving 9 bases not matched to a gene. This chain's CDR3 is CASSPSRREVNEQFF. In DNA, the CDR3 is TGTGCCAGCAGCCCCAGTAGGCGGGAGGTCAATGAGCAGTTCTTC.